Listed here are 19 T cell receptor beta chains from one sample, sequenced in a study of cytomegalovirus exposure and HLA in healthy donors. Primers: 60 Vbeta forward and 13 Jbeta reverse. The repertoire was sequenced with immunoSEQ multiplex PCR; TCRdb's copy has only in-frame clones and lacks some. Among roughly 140,000 clones listed, 75% to 80% were seen once. Sequencing was performed on PBMCs. These receptors were obtained from a male donor in good health and CMV-seronegative.

This chain joins TRBV5-6 and TRBJ2-3; TRBD2 agrees at 9 bases. With 4 bases clipped from V and 3 bases from J, the junction kept 6 bases outside the gene matches. CDR1 is SGHDT and CDR2 is YYEEEE in the germline V gene. CDR3 size: 15 residues. The CDR3 protein is CASSAGLARTDTQYF. CDR3 nucleotides: TGTGCCAGCAGCGCTGGACTAGCGAGAACAGATACGCAGTATTTT. Combining the CDR3 with reference TRBV5-6 and TRBJ2-3 gives the whole variable domain DAGVTQSPTHLIKTRGQQVTLRCSPKSGHDTVSWYQQALGQGPQFIFQYYEEEERQRGNFPDRFSGHQFPNYSSELNVNALLLGDSALYLCASSAGLARTDTQYFGPGTRLTVL.

The chain employs TRBV6-1 and TRBJ1-1; a possible D gene is TRBD1 (6 bases). The CDR3 has 15 amino acids. The germline V gene encodes CDR1 MNHNS and CDR2 SASEGT. V lost 2 bases to trimming and J lost 5 bases, with 15 bases between them. CDR3 coding DNA: TGTGCCAGCAGTGAAATGGGCAGGGGATGGACTGAAGCTTTCTTT. Its protein is CASSEMGRGWTEAFF.

This clone was seen once. The chain has TRBV19 and TRBJ1-1, with a tentative D call TRBD1 (5 bases). V was clipped by 1 base and J by 4 bases, with 7 bases between them. Germline assignment: CDR1 LNHDA and CDR2 SQIVND (reference sequence). The CDR3 loop spans 13 amino acids. CDR3 bases: TGTGCCAGTAGTATAGGGGGCGGCACTGAAGCTTTCTTT. It yields the protein CASSIGGGTEAFF.

This sequence joins TRBV30 and TRBJ1-1; no definite D call. The CDR3 runs 11 residues. Germline V lookup: CDR1 GTSNPN, CDR2 SVGIG (reference sequence). V was shortened by 3 bases and J by 7 bases, with 9 bases between the two germline ends. The CDR3 sequence: CAWSPTREAFF. The CDR3 DNA reads as TGTGCCTGGAGCCCAACACGTGAAGCTTTCTTT.

The V call is TRBV19, the J call TRBJ1-1; D is ambiguous. V lost 3 bases and J lost 8, with 10 bases in between. The V gene's germline CDR1 is LNHDA and CDR2 SQIVND (reference sequence). This CDR3 is 12 amino acids long. CDR3 loop: CASSMGGPEAFF. The CDR3 DNA reads as TGTGCCAGTAGTATGGGCGGGCCAGAAGCTTTCTTT.

The chain employs TRBV30 and TRBJ2-7; 8 positions match TRBD2. The CDR3 has 16 residues. Per the germline V gene, CDR1 is GTSNPN and CDR2 is SVGIG (reference sequence). Germline trimming cut 0 bases from V and 3 bases from J; bases unmatched to any gene: 10. DNA for the CDR3: TGTGCCTGGAGTGTACGCGGGGGGCGGGAGGACTACGAGCAGTACTTC. This gives the protein CAWSVRGGREDYEQYF.

The CDR3 protein is CASSFRQGISSGANVLTF. Here the CDR3 DNA reads TGTGCCAGCAGCTTCCGACAGGGGATATCCTCTGGGGCCAACGTCCTGACTTTC. This chain connects TRBV7-9 to TRBJ2-6, with TRBD1 matching 8 bases. The CDR3 contains 18 residues. Germline V CDR1 and CDR2: SEHNR, FQNEAQ (reference sequence). V lost 3 bases to trimming and J lost 0 bases; unmatched junction nucleotides: 7.

This chain joins TRBV30 and TRBJ1-5; 9 bases line up with TRBD1. The V segment lost 3 bases and the J segment 7 bases; nucleotides outside the gene matches: 10. This CDR3 contains 15 residues. In germline, CDR1 is GTSNPN, CDR2 SVGIG (reference sequence). CDR3 sequence: CAWRATKDRGQPQHF. The CDR3 DNA sequence: TGTGCCTGGAGGGCGACTAAGGACAGGGGACAGCCCCAGCATTTT.

This chain joins TRBV5-6 and TRBJ1-1, with TRBD1 as a possible D gene (6 bases). The germline V and J ends were trimmed by 7 bases and 0 bases, with 16 bases remaining between them. Germline CDR1 SGHDT, CDR2 YYEEEE. CDR3 length equals 15 residues. Written as DNA, the CDR3 is TGTGCCAGCCAACTTGACAGGCGATTGAACACTGAAGCTTTCTTT. This translates into CASQLDRRLNTEAFF.

This sequence joins TRBV27 and TRBJ2-2; tentatively, D is TRBD2 (6 bases). V lost 3 bases and J 1 base, leaving 9 bases between the germline ends. The CDR3 consists of 15 residues. Germline values: CDR1 MNHEY, CDR2 SMNVEV (reference sequence). Here the CDR3 DNA reads TGTGCCAGCAGTTTCCGGACTATGAACACCGGGGAGCTGTTTTTT. This gives the protein CASSFRTMNTGELFF.

The V and J genes are TRBV5-1 and TRBJ1-1; no reliable D call. The CDR3 extends over 14 amino acids. CDR1 and CDR2 (germline): SGHRS, YFSETQ. The germline V and J ends were trimmed by 0 bases and 8 bases, with 14 bases remaining between them. The CDR3 region is CASSLGRLPAEAFF. The CDR3 DNA sequence: TGCGCCAGCAGCTTGGGGCGGCTGCCCGCGGAAGCTTTCTTT. The full variable domain, rest sourced from reference TRBV5-1 and TRBJ1-1, is KAGVTQTPRYLIKTRGQQVTLSCSPISGHRSVSWYQQTPGQGLQFLFEYFSETQRNKGNFPGRFSGRQFSNSRSEMNVSTLELGDSALYLCASSLGRLPAEAFFGQGTRLTVV.

This chain connects TRBV5-1 to TRBJ2-3, with 7 bases identical to TRBD2. V shed 0 bases, J shed 0 bases, and the junction held 19 bases outside the gene matches. This CDR3 region has 21 residues. Looked up from germline, CDR1 is SGHRS and CDR2 is YFSETQ. In DNA form, the CDR3 reads TGCGCCAGCAGCTTGGCCGTAGGAACTTGGGGGGGAACGCCTAGCACAGATACGCAGTATTTT. Translation: CASSLAVGTWGGTPSTDTQYF.

The chain is built from TRBV30 and TRBJ1-6; D remains unclear. The CDR3 runs to 13 residues. Between the trimmed V and J ends, which lost 0 bases and 9 bases, there was a span of 9 bases. The germline gives CDR1 GTSNPN, CDR2 SVGIG (reference sequence). CDR3 bases: TGTGCCTGGAGTGTAAACTCCGGTTCACCCCTCCACTTT. It codes for CAWSVNSGSPLHF.

This sequence joins TRBV4-2 and TRBJ2-2; D is unclear. CDR3 length: 15 amino acids. The V gene's germline CDR1 is LGHNA and CDR2 YNFKEQ. Trimming shortened V by 8 bases and J by 2 bases, and 15 bases separated the two germline ends. CDR3 DNA: TGTGCCAGCTTCACGGGTTCTCTCAACACCGGGGAGCTGTTTTTT. Translated: CASFTGSLNTGELFF.

The sample holds a few counts of this clone. The rearrangement uses TRBV6-5 and TRBJ2-4; 7 nucleotides agree with TRBD1. The CDR3 totals 16 residues. The V gene end was trimmed by 0 bases and the J gene end by 1 base; junction bases not matched to a gene: 3. CDR1 MNHEY and CDR2 SVGAGI come from the germline V gene. Here the CDR3 DNA reads TGTGCCAGCAGTTACTCGCTACAGGGGGCCAAAAACATTCAGTACTTC. Its translation: CASSYSLQGAKNIQYF.

The V gene is TRBV6-5, the J gene TRBJ1-2; D not certain. V dropped 8 bases and J dropped 8 bases, with 15 bases sitting between them. Germline assignment: CDR1 MNHEY and CDR2 SVGAGI. CDR3 length: 12 residues. DNA of the CDR3: TGTGCCAGCCACCCGAACAGTCGCGGCTACACCTTC. It codes for CASHPNSRGYTF.

V usage is TRBV7-3 and J usage is TRBJ2-4, with 12 bases matching TRBD2. This CDR3 spans 19 amino acids. V dropped 5 bases and J dropped 1; count of bases not matched to a gene: 12. The germline V gene has CDR1 SGHTA and CDR2 FQGTGA. CDR3 in amino acids: CASSPPETTSGSAKNIQYF. For the CDR3, the DNA is TGTGCCAGCAGCCCCCCGGAGACGACTAGCGGGAGCGCCAAAAACATTCAGTACTTC.

Here the CDR3 DNA reads TGTGCCAGCACCCTGGACAGCATTTATGGCTACACCTTC. It codes for CASTLDSIYGYTF. The chain carries TRBV7-2 and TRBJ1-2, with D perhaps TRBD1 (6 bases). Germline loops: CDR1 SGHTA, CDR2 FQGNSA. The CDR3 is made up of 13 amino acids. The germline V and J ends were trimmed by 7 bases and 5 bases, with 14 bases remaining between them.

This chain links TRBV6-1 with TRBJ2-5; 9 bases align to TRBD1. Germline V gives CDR1 MNHNS, CDR2 SASEGT. This CDR3 contains 15 residues. Trimming at V came to 6 bases and at J to 5 bases, leaving 10 bases not matched to a gene. DNA of the CDR3: TGTGCCAGCAGCCGTCGGGACAGGGTTCGGGAGACCCAGTACTTC. This translates into CASSRRDRVRETQYF.